The 18 T cell receptor beta chains in this list originate from one sample, sequenced in a study of tumor-infiltrating lymphocytes in localized non-small cell lung cancer. Using immunoSEQ multiplex PCR, the repertoire was profiled, and TCRdb retains in-frame clones only, with some absent. The table shows roughly 16,000 clones, with roughly 73% occurring only once. Input material: lung tumor tissue. All receptors derive from a human donor with non-small cell lung cancer.

As to this clone: It is unclear where the CDR3 begins or ends on the DNA, so no DNA is shown, and the CDR3 is as TCRdb lists it. J is TRBJ2-5 and V is TRBV19; the DNA was not used to check the table's D call, TRBD1. The V gene's germline CDR1 is LNHDA and CDR2 SQIVND (reference sequence). The CDR3 region is 15 residues in length, termini included. CDR3 in amino acids: CASTSGQGPQETQYF.

There are a few counts of this clone. The chain carries TRBV28 and TRBJ1-2; perhaps TRBD1 as D (5 bases). With 10 bases removed from V and 2 bases from J, the gap between germline ends came to 17 bases. Germline V gene sequence: CDR1 MDHEN, CDR2 SYDVKM. CDR3 length: 14 residues. CDR3 in amino acids: CATHPVWGNYGYTF. In nucleotides, the CDR3 is TGTGCCACCCACCCAGTCTGGGGGAACTATGGCTACACCTTC.

This sequence joins TRBV2 and TRBJ2-5; 7 bases agree with TRBD2. Germline V CDR1 and CDR2: SNHLY, FYNNEI. This CDR3 has 13 amino acids. V was pared by 11 bases and J by 2 bases, with 8 bases of the junction left unmatched. The CDR3 nucleotides read TGTGCCTCCAACGGGGGGTGGCAAGAGACCCAGTACTTC. This translates into CASNGGWQETQYF.

The rearrangement uses TRBV9 and TRBJ2-3, with 8 bases that match TRBD1. CDR3 length equals 12 residues. V was clipped by 7 bases and J by 6 bases; unmatched bases: 4. Germline V CDR1 and CDR2: SGDLS, YYNGEE. CDR3 sequence: CASQGAADTQYF. The CDR3 bases are TGTGCCAGCCAGGGGGCGGCGGATACGCAGTATTTT.

This clone was seen a handful of times. The V and J genes are TRBV5-1 and TRBJ2-1; D is possibly TRBD2 (6 bases). Per the germline V gene, CDR1 is SGHRS and CDR2 is YFSETQ. V was trimmed by 3 bases and J by 0 bases, leaving 13 bases between them. This CDR3 has 16 amino acids. CDR3 residues: CASSWGTGDSYNEQFF. As DNA, the CDR3 is TGCGCCAGCAGCTGGGGGACGGGGGACTCCTACAATGAGCAGTTCTTC. Full variable domain (outside the CDR3, taken from reference TRBV5-1 and TRBJ2-1): KAGVTQTPRYLIKTRGQQVTLSCSPISGHRSVSWYQQTPGQGLQFLFEYFSETQRNKGNFPGRFSGRQFSNSRSEMNVSTLELGDSALYLCASSWGTGDSYNEQFFGPGTRLTVL.

This clone was seen only a few times. V is TRBV7-9 and J is TRBJ2-1, with 8 bases that match TRBD2. Germline V gene data show CDR1 as SEHNR and CDR2 as FQNEAQ (reference sequence). This CDR3 spans 13 amino acids. Trimming cost V 1 base and J 13 bases; bases outside gene matches: 6. The CDR3 nucleotides read TGTGCCAGCAGCTTAGGGTCACTAGCGGCCCAGTTCTTC. Protein sequence: CASSLGSLAAQFF. The whole variable domain, filled in from reference TRBV7-9 and TRBJ2-1, reads DTGVSQNPRHKITKRGQNVTFRCDPISEHNRLYWYRQTLGQGPEFLTYFQNEAQLEKSRLLSDRFSAERPKGSFSTLEIQRTEQGDSAMYLCASSLGSLAAQFFGPGTRLTVL.

This chain uses TRBV6-1 with TRBJ2-3; TRBD2 might be the D (5 bases). The CDR3 has 15 residues. Looked up from germline, CDR1 is MNHNS and CDR2 is SASEGT. V was cut by 1 base and J by 6 bases, with 14 bases left in between. The CDR3 bases are TGTGCCAGCAGTGAAGGGTGGACTCGGGCGGATACGCAGTATTTT. This encodes CASSEGWTRADTQYF.

The chain uses TRBV30 and TRBJ2-2, with D unclear. Germline CDR1 reads GTSNPN; CDR2 reads SVGIG (reference sequence). Between the trimmed V and J ends, which lost 1 base and 7 bases, there was a span of 4 bases. The CDR3 contains 11 residues. Here the CDR3 reads CAWSEGGELFF. CDR3 coding DNA: TGTGCCTGGAGTGAAGGCGGGGAGCTGTTTTTT.

A few counts support this clone. The chain has TRBV18 and TRBJ2-1; tentative D call: TRBD1 (6 bases). The V gene's germline CDR1 is KGHSH and CDR2 LQKENI. V was clipped by 5 bases and J by 10 bases, with 12 bases between them. The CDR3 covers 12 residues. The CDR3 reads CASSTGQSEQFF. CDR3 DNA sequence: TGTGCCAGCTCAACCGGACAGTCCGAGCAGTTCTTC.

Notes on this clone: Other DNA sequences in this sample translate to the same CDR3. This chain joins TRBV29-1 and TRBJ1-1, with D uncertain. CDR1 SQVTM and CDR2 ANQGSEA come from the germline V gene. The CDR3 runs 12 residues. V was clipped by 3 bases and J by 3 bases, with 8 bases between them. CDR3 amino acids: CSVEDGHTEAFF. The CDR3 nucleotides read TGCAGCGTTGAGGATGGGCACACTGAAGCTTTCTTT. Together with reference TRBV29-1 and TRBJ1-1, the CDR3 gives the full variable domain: SAVISQKPSRDICQRGTSLTIQCQVDSQVTMMFWYRQQPGQSLTLIATANQGSEATYESGFVIDKFPISRPNLTFSTLTVSNMSPEDSSIYLCSVEDGHTEAFFGQGTRLTVV.

This rearrangement joins TRBV19 to TRBJ2-1; D is unresolved. Germline V gene lookup returns CDR1 LNHDA and CDR2 SQIVND (reference sequence). V was trimmed by 3 bases and J by 0 bases, leaving 9 bases between them. This CDR3 has 15 amino acids. The CDR3 nucleotides read TGTGCCAGTAGTATGCGGCAGGACTCCTACAATGAGCAGTTCTTC. This gives the protein CASSMRQDSYNEQFF.

This clone was seen more than once but under ten times. The chain is built from TRBV7-2 and TRBJ2-2; D not resolved. This CDR3 comprises 11 residues. V lost 2 bases and J 7 bases, leaving 2 bases between the germline ends. Germline V gene lookup returns CDR1 SGHTA and CDR2 FQGNSA. CDR3 protein: CASSLFGELFF. The DNA for the CDR3 is TGTGCCAGCAGCTTATTCGGGGAGCTGTTTTTT.

This clone came up once. The V call is TRBV20-1, the J call TRBJ2-7; no clear D. The V and J ends lost 6 bases and 3 bases respectively, with 9 bases between them. This CDR3 is 11 amino acids long. CDR1 is DFQATT, CDR2 SNEGSKA, per germline (reference sequence). CDR3 amino acids: CSASTVYEQYF. The CDR3 region has the DNA TGCAGTGCGTCTACCGTCTACGAGCAGTACTTC.

The gene calls are TRBV18 and TRBJ2-1; the match to TRBD2 covers 7 bases. Germline V CDR1 and CDR2: KGHSH, LQKENI. Trimming took 3 bases from V and 6 from J; bases not matched to a gene: 11. The CDR3 extends over 16 amino acids. The CDR3 DNA follows: TGTGCCAGCTCACCGCCGACTAGCCTGCCGCCCAATGAGCAGTTCTTC. Protein product: CASSPPTSLPPNEQFF.

The V and J genes are TRBV5-1 and TRBJ1-1; perhaps TRBD1 as D (5 bases). V lost 4 bases and J lost 1, with 14 bases in between. This CDR3 spans 15 amino acids. The germline gives CDR1 SGHRS, CDR2 YFSETQ. CDR3 in DNA: TGCGCCAGCAGCCAACCGGGACTGAGGAACACTGAAGCTTTCTTT. Translation gives CASSQPGLRNTEAFF.

This clone was seen a handful of times. The CDR3 sequence is CASSRDGTYGYTF. CDR3 nucleotides: TGTGCCAGCAGTAGGGACGGTACCTATGGCTACACCTTC. The genes are TRBV6-5 and TRBJ1-2; D is perhaps TRBD1 (5 bases). Germline assignment: CDR1 MNHEY and CDR2 SVGAGI. This CDR3 is built from 13 residues. V dropped 5 bases and J dropped 4 bases, with 11 bases sitting between them.

The rearrangement joins TRBV6-5 to TRBJ2-7, with D tentatively TRBD1 or TRBD2 (5 bases each). The germline V and J ends were trimmed by 2 bases and 2 bases, with 10 bases remaining between them. This CDR3 has 14 amino acids. The germline V gene has CDR1 MNHEY and CDR2 SVGAGI. The CDR3 bases are TGTGCCAGCAGTTACGCTCAGGGACCCTACGAGCAGTACTTC. Amino acid sequence: CASSYAQGPYEQYF.

V is TRBV10-1 and J is TRBJ2-3; 8 nucleotides match TRBD2. In germline, CDR1 is WNHNN, CDR2 SYGVQD (reference sequence). Trimming cost V 7 bases and J 3 bases; bases outside gene matches: 3. This CDR3 is 13 amino acids long. In DNA form, the CDR3 reads TGCGCCAGCAACCCGGGAGGGACAGATACGCAGTATTTT. Encoded protein: CASNPGGTDTQYF.